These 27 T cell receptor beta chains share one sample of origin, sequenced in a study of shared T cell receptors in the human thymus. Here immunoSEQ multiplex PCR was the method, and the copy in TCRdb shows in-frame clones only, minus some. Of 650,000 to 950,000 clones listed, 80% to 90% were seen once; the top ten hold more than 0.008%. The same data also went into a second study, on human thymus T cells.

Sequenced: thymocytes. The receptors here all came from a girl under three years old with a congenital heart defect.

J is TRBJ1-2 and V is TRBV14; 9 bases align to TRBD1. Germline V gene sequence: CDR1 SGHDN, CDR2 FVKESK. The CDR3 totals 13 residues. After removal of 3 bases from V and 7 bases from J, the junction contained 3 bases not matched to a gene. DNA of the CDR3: TGTGCCAGCAGCCACGGGACAGGGTTTGGCTACACCTTC. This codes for CASSHGTGFGYTF.

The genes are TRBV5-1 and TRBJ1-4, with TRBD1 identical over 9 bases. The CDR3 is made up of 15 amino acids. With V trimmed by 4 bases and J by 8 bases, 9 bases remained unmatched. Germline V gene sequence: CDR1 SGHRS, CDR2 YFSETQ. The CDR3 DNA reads TGCGCCAGCAGCCCTTGGCGGGACAGGGAAGAAAAACTGTTTTTT. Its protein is CASSPWRDREEKLFF.

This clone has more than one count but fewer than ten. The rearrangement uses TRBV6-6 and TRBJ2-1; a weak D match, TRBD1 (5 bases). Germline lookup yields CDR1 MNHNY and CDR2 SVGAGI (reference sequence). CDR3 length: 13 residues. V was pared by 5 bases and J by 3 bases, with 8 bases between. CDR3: CASSHQGYNEQFF. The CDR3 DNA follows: TGTGCCAGCAGTCACCAGGGCTACAATGAGCAGTTCTTC.

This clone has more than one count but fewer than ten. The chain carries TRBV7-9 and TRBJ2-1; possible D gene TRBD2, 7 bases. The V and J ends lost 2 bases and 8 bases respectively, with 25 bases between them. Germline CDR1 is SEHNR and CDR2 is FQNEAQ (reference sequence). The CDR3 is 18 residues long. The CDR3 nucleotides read TGTGCCAGCAGCTTATTTAATGTAATTGGGGGGGCTCAGGATGAGCAGTTCTTC. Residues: CASSLFNVIGGAQDEQFF.

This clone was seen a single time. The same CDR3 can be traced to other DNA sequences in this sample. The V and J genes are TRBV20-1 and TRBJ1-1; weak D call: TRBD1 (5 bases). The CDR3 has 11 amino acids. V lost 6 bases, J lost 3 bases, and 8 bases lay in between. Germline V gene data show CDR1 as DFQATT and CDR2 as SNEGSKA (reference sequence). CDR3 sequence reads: CSAARDTEAFF. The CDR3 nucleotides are TGCAGTGCCGCCAGGGACACTGAAGCTTTCTTT.

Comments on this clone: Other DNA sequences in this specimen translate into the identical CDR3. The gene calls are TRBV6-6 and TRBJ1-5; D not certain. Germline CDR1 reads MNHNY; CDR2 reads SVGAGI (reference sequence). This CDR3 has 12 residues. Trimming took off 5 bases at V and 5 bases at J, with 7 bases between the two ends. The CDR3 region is CASSRPDQPQHF. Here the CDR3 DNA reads TGTGCCAGCAGTCGTCCTGATCAGCCCCAGCATTTT.

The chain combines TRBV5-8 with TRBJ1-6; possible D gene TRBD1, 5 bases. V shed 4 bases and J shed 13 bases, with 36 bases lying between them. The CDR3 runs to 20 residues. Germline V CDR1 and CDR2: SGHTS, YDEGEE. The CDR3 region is CASSKPVRTTDPIRIGPLHF. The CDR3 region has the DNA TGTGCCAGCAGCAAGCCCGTCCGGACAACCGATCCAATACGAATTGGTCCCCTCCACTTT.

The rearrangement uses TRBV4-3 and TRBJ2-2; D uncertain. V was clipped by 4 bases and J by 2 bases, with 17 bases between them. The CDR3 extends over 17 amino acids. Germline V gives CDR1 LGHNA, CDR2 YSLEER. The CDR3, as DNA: TGCGCCAGCAGCCCCCTTTGTAGCTGCCGTAACACCGGGGAGCTGTTTTTT. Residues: CASSPLCSCRNTGELFF.

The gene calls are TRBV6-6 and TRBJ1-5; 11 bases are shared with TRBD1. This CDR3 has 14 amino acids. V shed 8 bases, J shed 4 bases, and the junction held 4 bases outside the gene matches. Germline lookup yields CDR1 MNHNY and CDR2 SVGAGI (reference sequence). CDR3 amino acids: CASRTGGVNQPQHF. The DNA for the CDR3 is TGTGCCAGCCGGACAGGGGGCGTAAATCAGCCCCAGCATTTT.

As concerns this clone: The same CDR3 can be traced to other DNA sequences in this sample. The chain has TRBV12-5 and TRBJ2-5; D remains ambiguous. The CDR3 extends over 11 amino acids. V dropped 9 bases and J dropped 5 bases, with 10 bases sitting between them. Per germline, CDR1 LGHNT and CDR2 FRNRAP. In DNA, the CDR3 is TGTGCTAGCGGCCCCAGGGAGACCCAGTACTTC. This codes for CASGPRETQYF.

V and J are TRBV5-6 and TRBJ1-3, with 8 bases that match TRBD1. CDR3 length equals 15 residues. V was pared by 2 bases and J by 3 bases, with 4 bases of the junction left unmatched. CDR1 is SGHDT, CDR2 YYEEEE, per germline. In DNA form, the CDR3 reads TGTGCCAGCAGCTTAGTTGACAGGGGTGGAAACACCATATATTTT. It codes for CASSLVDRGGNTIYF.

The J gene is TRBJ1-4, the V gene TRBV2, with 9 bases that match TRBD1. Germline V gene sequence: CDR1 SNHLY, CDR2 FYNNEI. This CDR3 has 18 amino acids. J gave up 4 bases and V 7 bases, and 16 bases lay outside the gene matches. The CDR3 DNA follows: TGTGCCAGCAACGAAGCGCTGGGACAGGGAAATTTTAATGAAAAACTGTTTTTT. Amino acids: CASNEALGQGNFNEKLFF.

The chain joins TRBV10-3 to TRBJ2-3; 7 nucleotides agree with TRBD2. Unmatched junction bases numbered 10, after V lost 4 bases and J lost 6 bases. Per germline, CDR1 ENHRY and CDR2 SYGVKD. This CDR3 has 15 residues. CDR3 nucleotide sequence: TGTGCCATCAGTGTAAGCGGGGCAGTTGACGATACGCAGTATTTT. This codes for CAISVSGAVDDTQYF.

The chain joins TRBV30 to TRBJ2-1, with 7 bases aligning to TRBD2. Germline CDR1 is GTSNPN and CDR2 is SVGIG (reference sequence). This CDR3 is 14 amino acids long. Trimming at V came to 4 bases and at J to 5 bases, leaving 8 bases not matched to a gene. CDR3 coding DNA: TGTGCCTGGACTCCCTGCGGGGGAGACAATGAGCAGTTCTTC. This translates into CAWTPCGGDNEQFF.

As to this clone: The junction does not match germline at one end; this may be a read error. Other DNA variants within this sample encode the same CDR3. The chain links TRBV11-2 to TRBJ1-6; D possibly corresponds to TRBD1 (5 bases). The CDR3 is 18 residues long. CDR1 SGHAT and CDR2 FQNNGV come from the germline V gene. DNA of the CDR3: TGTGCCAGCAGCTTAGTGGCCCCAGGGAAGAAATATAATTCCCCCCTCCACTTT. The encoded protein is CASSLVAPGKKYNSPLHF.

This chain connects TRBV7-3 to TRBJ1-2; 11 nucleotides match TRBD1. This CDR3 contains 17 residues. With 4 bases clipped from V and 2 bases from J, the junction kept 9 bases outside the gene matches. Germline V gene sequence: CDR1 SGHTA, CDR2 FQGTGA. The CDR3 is CASSSMDRGRVNYGYTF. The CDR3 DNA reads TGTGCCAGCAGCTCCATGGACAGGGGGCGCGTCAACTATGGCTACACCTTC.

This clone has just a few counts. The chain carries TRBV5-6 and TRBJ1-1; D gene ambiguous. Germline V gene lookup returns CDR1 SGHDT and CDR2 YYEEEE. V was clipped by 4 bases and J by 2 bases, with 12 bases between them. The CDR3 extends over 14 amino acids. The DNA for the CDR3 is TGTGCCAGCAGCCCTAAGACACCCAACACTGAAGCTTTCTTT. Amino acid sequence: CASSPKTPNTEAFF.

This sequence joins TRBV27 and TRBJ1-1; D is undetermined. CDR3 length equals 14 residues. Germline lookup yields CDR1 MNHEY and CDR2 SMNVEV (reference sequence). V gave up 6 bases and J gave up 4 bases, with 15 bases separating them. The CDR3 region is CASSSRRGGTEAFF. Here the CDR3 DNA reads TGTGCCAGCAGCTCCCGAAGAGGAGGCACTGAAGCTTTCTTT.

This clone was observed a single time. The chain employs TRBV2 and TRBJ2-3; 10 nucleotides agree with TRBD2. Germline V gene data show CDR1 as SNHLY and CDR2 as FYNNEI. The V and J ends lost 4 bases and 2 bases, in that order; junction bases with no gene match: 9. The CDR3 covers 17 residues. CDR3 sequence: CASSVVDSGGFTDTQYF. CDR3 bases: TGTGCCAGCAGTGTAGTCGATAGCGGGGGGTTCACAGATACGCAGTATTTT.

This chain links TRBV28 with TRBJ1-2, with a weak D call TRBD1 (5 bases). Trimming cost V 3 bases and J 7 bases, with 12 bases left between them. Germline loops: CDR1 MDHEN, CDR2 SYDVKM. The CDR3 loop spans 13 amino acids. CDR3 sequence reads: CASSFRGDGGYTF. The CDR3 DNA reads TGTGCCAGCAGTTTCCGGGGGGACGGTGGCTACACCTTC.

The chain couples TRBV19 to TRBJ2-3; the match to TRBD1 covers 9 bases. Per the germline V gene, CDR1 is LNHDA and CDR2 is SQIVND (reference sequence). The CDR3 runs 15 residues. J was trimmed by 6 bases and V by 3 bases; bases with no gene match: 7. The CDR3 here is CASSMGTGMADTQYF. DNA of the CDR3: TGTGCCAGTAGTATGGGGACAGGGATGGCTGATACGCAGTATTTT.

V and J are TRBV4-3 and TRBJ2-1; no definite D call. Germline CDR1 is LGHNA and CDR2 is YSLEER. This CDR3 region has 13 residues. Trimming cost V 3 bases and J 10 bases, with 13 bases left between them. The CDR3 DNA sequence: TGCGCCAGCAGCCAGGTCATCACCGGGGAGCAGTTCTTC. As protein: CASSQVITGEQFF.

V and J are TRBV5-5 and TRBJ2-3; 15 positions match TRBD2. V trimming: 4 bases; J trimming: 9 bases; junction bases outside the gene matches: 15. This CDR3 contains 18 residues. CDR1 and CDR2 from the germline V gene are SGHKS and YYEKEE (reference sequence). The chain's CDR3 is CASSQGLAGGWGLDTQYF. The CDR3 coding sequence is TGTGCCAGCAGCCAGGGACTAGCGGGGGGCTGGGGGTTAGACACGCAGTATTTT.

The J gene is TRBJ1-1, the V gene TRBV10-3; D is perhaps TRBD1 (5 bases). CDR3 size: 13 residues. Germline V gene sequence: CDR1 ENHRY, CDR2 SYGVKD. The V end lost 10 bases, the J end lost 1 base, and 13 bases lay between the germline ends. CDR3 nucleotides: TGTGCCACCTGCGGGACGGCGAACACTGAAGCTTTCTTT. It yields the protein CATCGTANTEAFF.

The CDR3 reads CASRDNSIIDTQYF. In DNA, the CDR3 is TGTGCCAGTCGGGACAACAGCATCATAGATACGCAGTATTTT. This rearrangement joins TRBV6-5 to TRBJ2-3; TRBD1 might be the D (6 bases). The CDR3 sequence is 14 residues long. The germline V and J ends were trimmed by 9 bases and 5 bases, with 18 bases remaining between them. Germline V gene sequence: CDR1 MNHEY, CDR2 SVGAGI.

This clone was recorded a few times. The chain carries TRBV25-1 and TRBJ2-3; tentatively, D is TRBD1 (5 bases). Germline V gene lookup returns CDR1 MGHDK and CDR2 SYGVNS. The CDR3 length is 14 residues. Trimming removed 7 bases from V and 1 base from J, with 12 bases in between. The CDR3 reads CASTHSRGTDTQYF. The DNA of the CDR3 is TGTGCCAGCACCCACAGCAGGGGCACAGATACGCAGTATTTT.

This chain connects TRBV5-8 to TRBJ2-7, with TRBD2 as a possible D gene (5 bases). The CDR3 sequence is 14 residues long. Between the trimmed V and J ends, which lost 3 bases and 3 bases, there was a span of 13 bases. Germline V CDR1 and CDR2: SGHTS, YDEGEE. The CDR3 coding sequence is TGTGCCAGCAGCTATGGACGGAGGATCTACGAGCAGTACTTC. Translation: CASSYGRRIYEQYF.